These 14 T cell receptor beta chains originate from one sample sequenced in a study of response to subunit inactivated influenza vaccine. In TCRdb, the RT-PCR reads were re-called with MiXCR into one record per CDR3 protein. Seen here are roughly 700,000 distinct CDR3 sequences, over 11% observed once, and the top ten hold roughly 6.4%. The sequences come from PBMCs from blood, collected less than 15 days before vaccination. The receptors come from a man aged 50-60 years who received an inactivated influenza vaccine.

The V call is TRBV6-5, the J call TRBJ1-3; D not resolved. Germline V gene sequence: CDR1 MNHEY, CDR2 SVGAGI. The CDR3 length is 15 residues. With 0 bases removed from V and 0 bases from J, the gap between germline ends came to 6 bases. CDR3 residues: CASSYSPDSGNTIYF. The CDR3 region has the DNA TGTGCCAGCAGTTACTCCCCAGACTCTGGAAACACCATATATTTT.

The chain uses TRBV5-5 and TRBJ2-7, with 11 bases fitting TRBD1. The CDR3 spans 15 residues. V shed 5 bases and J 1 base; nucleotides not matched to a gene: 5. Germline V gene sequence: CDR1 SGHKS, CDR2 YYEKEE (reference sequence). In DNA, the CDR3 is TGTGCCAGCAGATGGGACAGGGGGACTTCCTACGAGCAGTACTTC. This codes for CASRWDRGTSYEQYF.

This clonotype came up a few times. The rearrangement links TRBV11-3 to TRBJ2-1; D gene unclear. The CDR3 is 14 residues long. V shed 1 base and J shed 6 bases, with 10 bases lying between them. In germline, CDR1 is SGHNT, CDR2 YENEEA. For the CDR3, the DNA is TGTGCCAGCAGCTTAGGTACCTTTAGCAATGAGCAGTTCTTC. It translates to CASSLGTFSNEQFF. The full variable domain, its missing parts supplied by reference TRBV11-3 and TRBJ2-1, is EAGVVQSPRYKIIEKKQPVAFWCNPISGHNTLYWYLQNLGQGPELLIRYENEEAVDDSQLPKDRFSAERLKGVDSTLKIQPAELGDSAVYLCASSLGTFSNEQFFGPGTRLTVL.

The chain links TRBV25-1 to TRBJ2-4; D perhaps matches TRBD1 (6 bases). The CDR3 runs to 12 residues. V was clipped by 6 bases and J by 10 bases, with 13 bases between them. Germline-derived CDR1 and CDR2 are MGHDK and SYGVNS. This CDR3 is CASRPTRGIQYF. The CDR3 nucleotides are TGTGCCAGCAGGCCCACTAGGGGGATTCAGTACTTC.

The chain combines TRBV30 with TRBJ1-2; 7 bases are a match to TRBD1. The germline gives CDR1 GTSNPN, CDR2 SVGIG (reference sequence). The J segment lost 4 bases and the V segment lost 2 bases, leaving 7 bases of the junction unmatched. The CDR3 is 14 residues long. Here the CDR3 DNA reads TGTGCCTGGAGTCCGACAGGGCCCTTCTATGGCTACACCTTC. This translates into CAWSPTGPFYGYTF.

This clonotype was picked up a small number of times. The DNA of the CDR3 is TGTGCCTGGAGTGTCTCTCCAGATACGCAGTATTTT. This gives the protein CAWSVSPDTQYF. The genes are TRBV30 and TRBJ2-3; D is unclear. Per germline, CDR1 GTSNPN and CDR2 SVGIG (reference sequence). The CDR3 is 12 amino acids. Trimming pared 0 bases from V and 4 bases from J, leaving 5 bases between. The whole variable domain, remainder taken from reference TRBV30 and TRBJ2-3, is SQTIHQWPATLVQPVGSPLSLECTVEGTSNPNLYWYRQAAGRGLQLLFYSVGIGQISSEVPQNLSASRPQDRQFILSSKKLLLSDSGFYLCAWSVSPDTQYFGPGTRLTVL.

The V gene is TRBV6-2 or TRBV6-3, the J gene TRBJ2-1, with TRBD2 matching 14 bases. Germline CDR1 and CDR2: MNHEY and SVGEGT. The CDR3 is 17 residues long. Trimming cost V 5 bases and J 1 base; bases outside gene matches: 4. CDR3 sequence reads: CASSKGTSGRSYNEQFF. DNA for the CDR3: TGTGCCAGCAGTAAAGGGACTAGCGGGAGATCCTACAATGAGCAGTTCTTC.

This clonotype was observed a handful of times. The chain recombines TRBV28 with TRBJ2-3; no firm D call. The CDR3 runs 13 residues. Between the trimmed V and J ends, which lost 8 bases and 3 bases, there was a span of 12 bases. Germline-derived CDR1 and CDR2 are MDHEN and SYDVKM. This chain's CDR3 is CASAQELTDTQYF. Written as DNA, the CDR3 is TGTGCCAGCGCGCAGGAATTAACAGATACGCAGTATTTT.

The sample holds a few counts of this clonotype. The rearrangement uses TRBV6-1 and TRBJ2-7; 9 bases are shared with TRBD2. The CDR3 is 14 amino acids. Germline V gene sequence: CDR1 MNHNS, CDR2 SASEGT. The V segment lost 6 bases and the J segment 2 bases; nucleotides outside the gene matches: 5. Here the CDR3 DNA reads TGTGCCAGCAGGCGACTAGCGGAGACCTACGAGCAGTACTTC. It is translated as CASRRLAETYEQYF.

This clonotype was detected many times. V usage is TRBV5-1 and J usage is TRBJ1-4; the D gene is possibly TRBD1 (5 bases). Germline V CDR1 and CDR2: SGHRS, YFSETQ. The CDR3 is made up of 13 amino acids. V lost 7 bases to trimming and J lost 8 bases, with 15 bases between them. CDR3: CASGRDAEEKLFF. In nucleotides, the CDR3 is TGCGCCAGCGGACGGGACGCAGAGGAAAAACTGTTTTTT.

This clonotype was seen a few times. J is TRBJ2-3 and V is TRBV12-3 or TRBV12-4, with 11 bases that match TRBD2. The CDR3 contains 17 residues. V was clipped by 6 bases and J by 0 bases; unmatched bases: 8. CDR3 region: CASSYGTSGISTDTQYF. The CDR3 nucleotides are TGTGCCAGCAGCTATGGGACTAGCGGAATTAGCACAGATACGCAGTATTTT.

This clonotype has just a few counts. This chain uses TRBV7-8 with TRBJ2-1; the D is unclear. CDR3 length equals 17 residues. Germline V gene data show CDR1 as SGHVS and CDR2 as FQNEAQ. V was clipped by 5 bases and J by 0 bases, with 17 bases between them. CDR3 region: CASSVRFQGDSYNEQFF. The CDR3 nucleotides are TGTGCCAGCAGCGTAAGGTTCCAAGGAGACTCCTACAATGAGCAGTTCTTC.

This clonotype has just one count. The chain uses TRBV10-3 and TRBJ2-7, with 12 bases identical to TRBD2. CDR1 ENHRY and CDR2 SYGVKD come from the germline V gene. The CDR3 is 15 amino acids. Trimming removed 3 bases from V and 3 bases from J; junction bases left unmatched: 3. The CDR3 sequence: CAISEPTSGGYEQYF. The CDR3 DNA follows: TGTGCCATCAGTGAACCGACTAGCGGGGGCTACGAGCAGTACTTC.

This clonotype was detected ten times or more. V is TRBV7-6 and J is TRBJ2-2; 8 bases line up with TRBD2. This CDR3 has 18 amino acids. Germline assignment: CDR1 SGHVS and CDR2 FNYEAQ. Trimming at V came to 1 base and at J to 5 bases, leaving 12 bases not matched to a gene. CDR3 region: CASSLVIGRALTTGELFF. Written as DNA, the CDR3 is TGTGCCAGCAGCTTAGTAATCGGGAGGGCCCTCACAACCGGGGAGCTGTTTTTT.